The text below deals with one TCR beta chain. The data are from a study of blood T cell repertoires in COVID-19. This table comes from immunoSEQ multiplex PCR, and its TCRdb copy is limited to in-frame clones, with some not included. The table lists about 190,000 clones, about 88% of them singletons. The CDR3 length is 16 residues. The J segment lost 3 bases and the V segment lost 4 bases, leaving 8 bases of the junction unmatched. The germline gives CDR1 MNHEY, CDR2 SMNVEV (reference sequence). The source material was peripheral blood. This TCR came from a man aged 25-40 years with active or convalescent COVID-19. The chain carries TRBV27 and TRBJ1-5, with TRBD1 identical over 8 bases. The CDR3 spells CASSSTGAPLNQPQHF. In DNA form, the CDR3 reads TGTGCCAGCAGTTCGACAGGGGCCCCCCTCAATCAGCCCCAGCATTTT.